Described below is a single TCR beta chain sequence and its context. The data stem from a study of OX40 agonist ivuxolimab in advanced cancers. The wider study: In this trial design, patients received ivuxolimab intravenously at 0.01 to 10 mg/kg every 2 weeks.

Produced via immunoSEQ multiplex PCR; TCRdb's table is partial and in-frame only. Here the sample spans roughly 55,000 clones, nearly 80% being singletons. The CDR3 covers 16 residues. V was cut by 1 base and J by 8 bases, with 20 bases left in between. Germline V gene sequence: CDR1 SGHTA, CDR2 FQGNSA. The chain couples TRBV7-2 to TRBJ1-2, with D possibly being TRBD1 (5 bases). The sequence was obtained from an adult with an advanced solid tumor such as melanoma, head and neck, liver or kidney cancer. The input for sequencing was CD4+ or CD8+ T cells sorted from blood, taken in a trial of the OX40 agonist ivuxolimab. The CDR3 spells CASSLGASGTLWGYTF. Written as DNA, the CDR3 is TGTGCCAGCAGCTTAGGGGCCTCGGGGACTTTGTGGGGCTACACCTTC. Filled out from reference TRBV7-2 and TRBJ1-2, the complete variable domain reads GAGVSQSPSNKVTEKGKDVELRCDPISGHTALYWYRQSLGQGLEFLIYFQGNSAPDKSGLPSDRFSAERTGGSVSTLTIQRTQQEDSAVYLCASSLGASGTLWGYTFGSGTRLTVV.